Listed here are 13 T cell receptor beta chains from one sample, sequenced in a study of blood T cells in healthy people across ages. Sample-barcoded 5' priming and a J-beta primer mix drove a second PCR of 7 to 11 cycles. A single record per CDR3 protein comes from TCRdb applying MiXCR to the 5' RACE reads. The sample has 700,000 or so distinct CDR3 sequences, about a fifth seen once. The sequenced sample was blood. The source is an older man in good health.

The sample holds many counts of this clonotype. A much larger clone is a single base away; this may be a read error. The chain combines TRBV6-6 with TRBJ2-1; possibly TRBD1 or TRBD2 for D (5 bases each). Per germline, CDR1 MNHNY and CDR2 SVGAGI (reference sequence). CDR3 size: 15 residues. DNA for the CDR3: TGTGCCGGCAGCCGAGAGGGAAGTGAGGGGAATGAGCAGTTCTTC. Translating gives CAGSREGSEGNEQFF.

The chain couples TRBV20-1 to TRBJ1-2; 8 bases are shared with TRBD1. CDR1 is DFQATT and CDR2 is SNEGSKA in the germline V gene (reference sequence). V gave up 0 bases and J gave up 5 bases; unmatched junction bases: 8. The CDR3 consists of 15 residues. The CDR3 DNA reads TGCAGTGCTAGAGAAGGGGGACAGGCAGGTTATGGCTACACCTTC. Translation: CSAREGGQAGYGYTF.

This chain joins TRBV20-1 and TRBJ2-5, with D unclear. V dropped 0 bases and J dropped 5 bases, with 19 bases sitting between them. The CDR3 has 16 amino acids. Germline CDR1 DFQATT, CDR2 SNEGSKA (reference sequence). CDR3 in DNA: TGCAGTGCTAGAGAGGTTCTCCGGGCAGTTCAGGAGACCCAGTACTTC. It encodes CSAREVLRAVQETQYF.

This clonotype has more than one count but fewer than ten. The J gene is TRBJ1-2, the V gene TRBV5-1; D is perhaps TRBD1 (6 bases). The germline V and J ends were trimmed by 4 bases and 4 bases, with 17 bases remaining between them. CDR1 SGHRS and CDR2 YFSETQ come from the germline V gene. The CDR3 has 15 residues. The DNA for the CDR3 is TGCGCCAGCAGCGCGGACAGCGGCCTATTCTATGGCTACACCTTC. Its protein product is CASSADSGLFYGYTF. The whole variable domain, filled in from reference TRBV5-1 and TRBJ1-2, reads KAGVTQTPRYLIKTRGQQVTLSCSPISGHRSVSWYQQTPGQGLQFLFEYFSETQRNKGNFPGRFSGRQFSNSRSEMNVSTLELGDSALYLCASSADSGLFYGYTFGSGTRLTVV.

The rearrangement links TRBV20-1 to TRBJ2-1; possible D gene TRBD2, 6 bases. V was clipped by 5 bases and J by 13 bases, with 15 bases between them. Per germline, CDR1 DFQATT and CDR2 SNEGSKA (reference sequence). The CDR3 totals 11 residues. The CDR3 nucleotides are TGCAGTGCTCCACACGGGGGATCCCAGTTCTTC. Translation gives CSAPHGGSQFF.

There are a few counts of this clonotype. The chain carries TRBV13 and TRBJ2-7; D uncertain. Germline values: CDR1 PRHDT, CDR2 FYEKMQ (reference sequence). V dropped 6 bases and J dropped 4 bases, with 10 bases sitting between them. The CDR3 consists of 12 residues. Here the CDR3 DNA reads TGTGCCAGCAGTGGTGGGGATTACGAGCAGTACGTC. Protein product: CASSGGDYEQYV.

The genes are TRBV29-1 and TRBJ1-4; D gene unclear. Germline V lookup: CDR1 SQVTM, CDR2 ANQGSEA. With 3 bases removed from V and 8 bases from J, the gap between germline ends came to 7 bases. There are 11 residues in the CDR3. The CDR3 nucleotides read TGCAGCGTTGAGTTGGGGGAAAAACTGTTTTTT. Translation gives CSVELGEKLFF.

This clonotype came up a few times. This sequence joins TRBV6-6 and TRBJ2-5, with a tentative D call TRBD1 (5 bases). Judging by the DNA end, TRBJ2-1 fits better; the J call may be wrong. Germline CDR1 reads MNHNY; CDR2 reads SVGAGI (reference sequence). The CDR3 spans 14 residues. The CDR3 DNA is TGTGCCAGCAGTTACCAAAAGGGGCTGAATGAGCAGTTCTTC. As protein: CASSYQKGLNEQFF.

About this clonotype: The junction does not match germline at one end; this may be a read error. The rearrangement joins TRBV28 to TRBJ2-5, with 8 bases that match TRBD1. Per germline, CDR1 MDHEN and CDR2 SYDVKM. The length of the CDR3 is 14 residues. This CDR3 is CASSLGDLRTGWYF. The CDR3 nucleotides are TGTGCCAGCAGTTTAGGGGATCTACGGACAGGGTGGTATTTC.

This chain connects TRBV11-2 to TRBJ2-3; no firm D call. The V gene's germline CDR1 is SGHAT and CDR2 FQNNGV. The V end was cut by 5 bases, the J end by 4 bases, with 22 bases between. The CDR3 contains 17 residues. The CDR3 nucleotides are TGTGCCAGCAGCCCATCTATTCCCGGTATCGGCTCAGATACGCAGTATTTT. Its translation: CASSPSIPGIGSDTQYF.

This clonotype was detected many times. V usage is TRBV7-2 and J usage is TRBJ1-4; possible D gene TRBD1, 5 bases. With 1 base removed from V and 3 bases from J, the gap between germline ends came to 15 bases. The CDR3 totals 17 residues. From germline, CDR1 is SGHTA and CDR2 FQGNSA. CDR3 sequence: CASSLVVMGRPNEKLFF. CDR3 bases: TGTGCCAGCAGCTTAGTTGTTATGGGGCGGCCTAATGAAAAACTGTTTTTT.

The chain uses TRBV12-3 or TRBV12-4 and TRBJ1-2; D remains ambiguous. The CDR3 loop spans 13 amino acids. V dropped 5 bases and J dropped 4 bases, with 11 bases sitting between them. The CDR3 region has the DNA TGTGCCAGCAGTGTGACGATATCCTATGGCTACACCTTC. This codes for CASSVTISYGYTF.

This rearrangement joins TRBV10-1 to TRBJ2-4; no clear D gene. Germline V gene sequence: CDR1 WNHNN, CDR2 SYGVQD (reference sequence). This CDR3 spans 13 amino acids. V was shortened by 8 bases and J by 8 bases, with 16 bases between the two germline ends. The CDR3 DNA reads TGCGCCAGCGGAGACTCGCAGGTTGACATTCAGTACTTC. Translating it yields CASGDSQVDIQYF.